Shown below are 24 T cell receptor beta chains from a single sample sequenced in a study of blood T cell repertoires in COVID-19. Produced via immunoSEQ multiplex PCR; TCRdb's table is partial and in-frame only. The data contain some 250,000 clones, about 86% of them singletons. Sequenced input: peripheral blood. Receptors were obtained from an elderly woman with acute or convalescent COVID-19.

This rearrangement joins TRBV2 to TRBJ1-5, with 12 bases matching TRBD1. This CDR3 comprises 15 residues. Trimming at V came to 6 bases and at J to 6 bases, leaving 6 bases not matched to a gene. Germline CDR1 is SNHLY and CDR2 is FYNNEI. CDR3 residues: CASRAGTGGGQPQHF. The DNA for the CDR3 is TGTGCCAGCAGAGCCGGGACAGGGGGCGGTCAGCCCCAGCATTTT.

The chain links TRBV2 to TRBJ1-1, with a tentative D call TRBD1 (5 bases). Germline V CDR1 and CDR2: SNHLY, FYNNEI. This CDR3 is built from 14 residues. V dropped 5 bases and J dropped 0 bases, with 10 bases sitting between them. CDR3 nucleotides: TGTGCCAGCAGTCCAGGGATCTTGAACACTGAAGCTTTCTTT. Protein product: CASSPGILNTEAFF.

The gene calls are TRBV30 and TRBJ1-4; TRBD1 matches at 10 bases. This CDR3 is built from 17 residues. CDR1 is GTSNPN, CDR2 SVGIG, per germline (reference sequence). Germline trimming cut 2 bases from V and 0 bases from J; bases unmatched to any gene: 6. CDR3 sequence reads: CAWSKRTGGATNEKLFF. Written as DNA, the CDR3 is TGTGCCTGGAGTAAAAGGACAGGGGGTGCAACTAATGAAAAACTGTTTTTT.

The V and J genes are TRBV19 and TRBJ1-6; 7 bases line up with TRBD1. The V gene end was trimmed by 4 bases and the J gene end by 5 bases; junction bases not matched to a gene: 2. The CDR3 sequence is 14 residues long. The germline V gene encodes CDR1 LNHDA and CDR2 SQIVND (reference sequence). The CDR3 is CASSRDSDNSPLHF. In DNA form, the CDR3 reads TGTGCCAGTAGTAGGGACAGCGATAATTCACCCCTCCACTTT.

This clone was counted only a few times. Other DNA sequences in this specimen translate into the identical CDR3. The chain combines TRBV19 with TRBJ1-1; D not certain. Germline CDR1 reads LNHDA; CDR2 reads SQIVND (reference sequence). The CDR3 extends over 13 amino acids. Trimming shortened V by 6 bases and J by 1 base, and 9 bases separated the two germline ends. The CDR3 loop reads CASSATANTEAFF. The CDR3, as DNA: TGTGCCAGTAGCGCTACAGCGAACACTGAAGCTTTCTTT.

This rearrangement joins TRBV5-1 to TRBJ1-5, with TRBD1 matching over 11 bases. Germline V gives CDR1 SGHRS, CDR2 YFSETQ. With 4 bases clipped from V and 4 bases from J, the junction kept 4 bases outside the gene matches. CDR3 length: 15 residues. The CDR3 region is CASSPGQGANQPQHF. The CDR3 DNA is TGCGCCAGCAGCCCTGGACAGGGGGCGAATCAGCCCCAGCATTTT.

The chain is built from TRBV27 and TRBJ1-6, with TRBD1 identical over 7 bases. V shed 0 bases, J shed 7 bases, and the junction held 3 bases outside the gene matches. Germline lookup yields CDR1 MNHEY and CDR2 SMNVEV (reference sequence). CDR3 length: 15 amino acids. CDR3 DNA: TGTGCCAGCAGTTTATCTGCGACAGGGAATTCACCCCTCCACTTT. Encoded protein: CASSLSATGNSPLHF.

Details on this clone: Lacking the conserved final phenylalanine or tryptophan, this CDR3 likely reflects a read error. The limits of the CDR3 on the DNA are not certain, so only TCRdb's listed CDR3 is given. The chain carries TRBV7-3 and TRBJ1-1. Germline loops: CDR1 SGHTA, CDR2 FQGTGA. The CDR3 adds up to 9 amino acids, both ends counted. This CDR3 is CASSLDRFG.

The chain uses TRBV9 and TRBJ1-6; D call uncertain. Germline CDR1 SGDLS, CDR2 YYNGEE. V lost 0 bases and J 10 bases, leaving 11 bases between the germline ends. The CDR3 totals 14 residues. The DNA for the CDR3 is TGTGCCAGCAGCGTAGAGTACTCGGGATCACCCCTCCACTTT. Encoded protein: CASSVEYSGSPLHF.

In DNA form, the CDR3 reads TGTGCCAGCAGTGCTTCAGGGGGCTTAGGAAACACCATATATTTT. It is translated as CASSASGGLGNTIYF. The chain links TRBV2 to TRBJ1-3, with TRBD1 matching over 8 bases. Unmatched junction bases numbered 6, after V lost 4 bases and J lost 4 bases. The germline V gene encodes CDR1 SNHLY and CDR2 FYNNEI. This CDR3 is 15 amino acids long.

The chain recombines TRBV10-3 with TRBJ2-3, with a possible D match to TRBD1 (6 bases). This CDR3 contains 14 residues. The germline gives CDR1 ENHRY, CDR2 SYGVKD. Trimming took off 10 bases at V and 2 bases at J, with 16 bases between the two ends. The CDR3 DNA follows: TGTGCCACCCAGGGGACACAACTCACAGATACGCAGTATTTT. Its protein product is CATQGTQLTDTQYF.

CDR3 sequence: CASSHPPGQTLSSQETQYF. As DNA, the CDR3 is TGTGCCAGCAGCCACCCCCCGGGACAGACTTTGTCCTCCCAAGAGACCCAGTACTTC. The chain is built from TRBV7-6 and TRBJ2-5; 7 nucleotides align to TRBD1. This CDR3 spans 19 amino acids. The V gene end was trimmed by 5 bases and the J gene end by 1 base; junction bases not matched to a gene: 19. CDR1 SGHVS and CDR2 FNYEAQ come from the germline V gene.

The chain couples TRBV28 to TRBJ1-2; D gene uncertain. This CDR3 is built from 14 residues. Germline V gene data show CDR1 as MDHEN and CDR2 as SYDVKM. Trimming took off 5 bases at V and 5 bases at J, with 15 bases between the two ends. In nucleotides, the CDR3 is TGTGCCAGCAGTAATCCGAGCGTTAGATATGGCTACACCTTC. This encodes CASSNPSVRYGYTF.

The rearrangement joins TRBV5-4 to TRBJ1-4; D possibly corresponds to TRBD1 (5 bases). V gave up 4 bases and J gave up 0 bases, with 22 bases separating them. Per the germline V gene, CDR1 is SGHNT and CDR2 is YYREEE (reference sequence). This CDR3 is 19 amino acids long. DNA for the CDR3: TGTGCCAGCAGCCCGGGGGGGACCTCAAGGGGAGCAACTAATGAAAAACTGTTTTTT. Translation gives CASSPGGTSRGATNEKLFF.

This chain uses TRBV19 with TRBJ1-4; D perhaps matches TRBD1 (6 bases). Looked up from germline, CDR1 is LNHDA and CDR2 is SQIVND (reference sequence). Trimming took 2 bases from V and 8 from J, leaving 6 bases between them. CDR3 length equals 12 residues. The CDR3 DNA reads as TGTGCCAGTAGTATACAGGGGGAAAAACTGTTTTTT. Its protein is CASSIQGEKLFF.

This chain joins TRBV5-5 and TRBJ2-3, with TRBD2 matching 10 bases. There are 15 residues in the CDR3. Trimming at V came to 5 bases and at J to 6 bases, leaving 9 bases not matched to a gene. CDR1 is SGHKS and CDR2 is YYEKEE in the germline V gene (reference sequence). The CDR3 here is CASRRGLAAIDTQYF. CDR3 coding DNA: TGTGCCAGCAGACGAGGACTAGCGGCTATTGATACGCAGTATTTT. The full variable domain, its missing parts supplied by reference TRBV5-5 and TRBJ2-3, is DAGVTQSPTHLIKTRGQQVTLRCSPISGHKSVSWYQQVLGQGPQFIFQYYEKEERGRGNFPDRFSARQFPNYSSELNVNALLLGDSALYLCASRRGLAAIDTQYFGPGTRLTVL.

The gene calls are TRBV4-1 and TRBJ2-6; D remains ambiguous. The CDR3 totals 17 residues. From germline, CDR1 is MGHRA and CDR2 YSYEKL. The ends were cut back, 0 bases at V and 1 base at J, with 10 bases in the middle. The CDR3 protein is CASSQDPGESGANVLTF. In nucleotides, the CDR3 is TGCGCCAGCAGCCAAGACCCTGGAGAGTCTGGGGCCAACGTCCTGACTTTC.

The chain employs TRBV4-1 and TRBJ1-2; 8 bases are shared with TRBD1. This CDR3 comprises 15 residues. In germline, CDR1 is MGHRA, CDR2 YSYEKL. V dropped 6 bases and J dropped 2; count of bases not matched to a gene: 8. The CDR3 DNA reads as TGCGCCAGCAGGGCGTCCGGGACAGGCAACTATGGCTACACCTTC. Translated, it gives CASRASGTGNYGYTF.

V usage is TRBV18 and J usage is TRBJ2-5; 8 bases line up with TRBD1. Germline CDR1 is KGHSH and CDR2 is LQKENI. V dropped 6 bases and J dropped 4; count of bases not matched to a gene: 4. The CDR3 is 13 residues long. CDR3 nucleotide sequence: TGTGCCAGCTCCCCGGACAGGGCAGAGACCCAGTACTTC. Its translation: CASSPDRAETQYF.

To note about this clone: Additional DNA sequences in this sample encode the identical CDR3. J is TRBJ1-1 and V is TRBV7-9; 7 nucleotides match TRBD1. The germline V gene encodes CDR1 SEHNR and CDR2 FQNEAQ (reference sequence). The CDR3 has 15 amino acids. Trimming at V came to 1 base and at J to 1 base, leaving 3 bases not matched to a gene. The CDR3 bases are TGTGCCAGCAGCTTAGGGGACAGACCGAACACTGAAGCTTTCTTT. Translation gives CASSLGDRPNTEAFF. The variable domain in full, with the rest retrieved from reference TRBV7-9 and TRBJ1-1, is DTGVSQNPRHKITKRGQNVTFRCDPISEHNRLYWYRQTLGQGPEFLTYFQNEAQLEKSRLLSDRFSAERPKGSFSTLEIQRTEQGDSAMYLCASSLGDRPNTEAFFGQGTRLTVV.

The chain joins TRBV2 to TRBJ2-2; a weak D match, TRBD2 (6 bases). Germline V CDR1 and CDR2: SNHLY, FYNNEI. The V end lost 8 bases, the J end lost 5 bases, and 6 bases lay between the germline ends. The CDR3 extends over 11 amino acids. The CDR3 nucleotides are TGTGCCAGCCGGGGGACCGGGGAGCTGTTTTTT. This gives the protein CASRGTGELFF.

The genes are TRBV7-3 and TRBJ1-1; D may be TRBD1 (6 bases). CDR1 SGHTA and CDR2 FQGTGA come from the germline V gene. Deletions cut 3 bases from V and 1 base from J, with 12 bases between. The CDR3 has 15 amino acids. CDR3 bases: TGTGCCAGCAGCTTGGACAACAGGGAGAACACTGAAGCTTTCTTT. Its protein is CASSLDNRENTEAFF.

The chain is built from TRBV9 and TRBJ1-4; 9 bases line up with TRBD1. Looked up from germline, CDR1 is SGDLS and CDR2 is YYNGEE. The CDR3 has 13 amino acids. With V trimmed by 5 bases and J by 7 bases, 3 bases remained unmatched. The CDR3 reads CASSEDRGEKLFF. The CDR3 bases are TGTGCCAGCAGTGAGGACAGGGGTGAAAAACTGTTTTTT.

The table lists this clone with a count of one. This sequence joins TRBV30 and TRBJ2-5; no firm D call. V dropped 3 bases and J dropped 4 bases, with 6 bases sitting between them. The CDR3 loop spans 11 amino acids. CDR1 is GTSNPN, CDR2 SVGIG, per germline (reference sequence). For the CDR3, the DNA is TGTGCCTGGAGAGAGAGAGAGACCCAGTACTTC. As protein: CAWRERETQYF. Full variable domain (missing parts from reference TRBV30 and TRBJ2-5): SQTIHQWPATLVQPVGSPLSLECTVEGTSNPNLYWYRQAAGRGLQLLFYSVGIGQISSEVPQNLSASRPQDRQFILSSKKLLLSDSGFYLCAWRERETQYFGPGTRLLVL.